The 29 T cell receptor beta chains reported below all come from one sample, sequenced in a study of metastatic and nonmetastatic thyroid tumors. TCRdb reassembled clones from the PCR reads with MiXCR. The sample holds some 25,000 clones; approximately 15% are singletons and the top ten take approximately 3.4%. Not a single patient had been given any form of treatment at any point before undergoing thyroid surgery. Sequenced sample: blood. These receptors originate from a female donor with papillary thyroid cancer or a benign thyroid nodule (not recorded which). Some clones in this sample may be carry-over from other donors' samples.

The rearrangement joins TRBV5-1 to TRBJ1-1; a possible D gene is TRBD1 (6 bases). CDR3 length equals 14 residues. CDR1 and CDR2 from the germline V gene are SGHRS and YFSETQ. The ends were cut back, 4 bases at V and 5 bases at J, with 15 bases in the middle. The CDR3 is CASSLRQERTEAFF. The CDR3 DNA follows: TGCGCCAGCAGCCTAAGACAGGAGAGGACTGAAGCTTTCTTT.

This clone was detected many times. The chain employs TRBV11-3 and TRBJ2-3; no clear D. Trimming shortened V by 1 base and J by 0 bases, and 11 bases separated the two germline ends. CDR3 size: 16 residues. The germline gives CDR1 SGHNT, CDR2 YENEEA. Written as DNA, the CDR3 is TGTGCCAGCAGCTTAGTTGAGGTATTGAGCACAGATACGCAGTATTTT. It translates to CASSLVEVLSTDTQYF.

This clone was seen repeatedly, ten times or more. The gene calls are TRBV6-1 and TRBJ2-1, with D tentatively TRBD2 (5 bases). The CDR3 is 14 residues long. The germline CDR1 and CDR2 sequences are MNHNS and SASEGT. Deletions cut 6 bases from V and 8 bases from J, with 17 bases between. As DNA, the CDR3 is TGTGCCAGCAGCCGACCCACAGCGGCCGATGAGCAGTTCTTC. Translating gives CASSRPTAADEQFF.

This clone has ten or more counts. The V gene is TRBV6-5, the J gene TRBJ1-1, with a tentative D call TRBD1 (5 bases). Germline V gives CDR1 MNHEY, CDR2 SVGAGI. V lost 2 bases to trimming and J lost 3 bases, with 7 bases between them. CDR3 length: 13 amino acids. CDR3 bases: TGTGCCAGCAGTTACGCCAGGGACACTGAAGCTTTCTTT. Its translation is CASSYARDTEAFF.

In this sample, this clone turned up a few times. V gene TRBV28 combines with J gene TRBJ1-5, with D maybe TRBD1 (6 bases). The CDR3 has 15 amino acids. Germline V gene lookup returns CDR1 MDHEN and CDR2 SYDVKM. Trimming stripped 5 bases from V and 11 bases from J, with 22 bases between. CDR3 amino acids: CASSLSGARNKTQHF. In DNA form, the CDR3 reads TGTGCCAGCAGTCTGTCAGGGGCGCGGAATAAGACCCAGCATTTT.

In this sample, this clone turned up many times. This chain links TRBV9 with TRBJ1-3; the match to TRBD1 covers 7 bases. This CDR3 is built from 15 residues. Trimming took 3 bases from V and 7 from J; bases not matched to a gene: 10. Looked up from germline, CDR1 is SGDLS and CDR2 is YYNGEE. Written as DNA, the CDR3 is TGTGCCAGCAGCGCCGGGACAGCCCGTGAGAACACCATATATTTT. This codes for CASSAGTARENTIYF.

In its sample, this clone ranks as medium-sized (0.01 to 0.1%). V and J are TRBV12-3 or TRBV12-4 and TRBJ2-7; TRBD2 is a possible D gene (5 bases). The CDR3 totals 13 residues. Between the trimmed V and J ends, which lost 4 bases and 3 bases, there was a span of 10 bases. DNA of the CDR3: TGTGCCAGCAGTTATAAGGGAGTCTACGAGCAGTACTTC. Amino acid sequence: CASSYKGVYEQYF.

This clone has ten or more counts. V and J are TRBV5-4 and TRBJ2-7; TRBD2 matches 7 bases. Germline CDR1 and CDR2: SGHNT and YYREEE (reference sequence). The CDR3 covers 15 residues. J was trimmed by 7 bases and V by 5 bases; bases with no gene match: 15. The CDR3, as DNA: TGTGCCAGCAGGGCAGCGGGGACTGGCCTCCGGGAGCAGTACTTC. Translated: CASRAAGTGLREQYF.

This clone was seen repeatedly, ten times or more. This rearrangement joins TRBV7-3 to TRBJ1-1; no clear D gene. This CDR3 spans 13 amino acids. The germline gives CDR1 SGHTA, CDR2 FQGTGA. The V gene lost 1 base and the J gene lost 5 bases, with 8 bases spanning the gap. The CDR3 sequence: CASSLSGDTEAFF. In nucleotides, the CDR3 is TGTGCCAGCAGCTTAAGTGGGGATACTGAAGCTTTCTTT.

This clone was detected many times. This chain connects TRBV5-1 to TRBJ2-5; the D gene could be TRBD1 or TRBD2 (5 bases each). The germline V and J ends were trimmed by 0 bases and 10 bases, with 10 bases remaining between them. Germline CDR1 SGHRS, CDR2 YFSETQ. CDR3 size: 12 residues. In DNA form, the CDR3 reads TGCGCCAGCAGCTTGGGAGGGCAGGGCCAGTACTTC. This codes for CASSLGGQGQYF.

This clone was counted many times. The rearrangement joins TRBV7-2 to TRBJ1-5, with 7 bases matching TRBD1. CDR1 and CDR2 from the germline V gene are SGHTA and FQGNSA. The CDR3 runs 14 residues. Trimming at V came to 5 bases and at J to 9 bases, leaving 10 bases not matched to a gene. In DNA form, the CDR3 reads TGTGCCAGCAGCGTAGGGACAGCCCTTGGGCCCCAGCATTTT. As protein: CASSVGTALGPQHF.

In this sample, this clone is medium-sized. The J gene is TRBJ2-7, the V gene TRBV6-1; D may correspond to TRBD1 or TRBD2 (7 bases each). This CDR3 has 14 residues. Germline CDR1 is MNHNS and CDR2 is SASEGT. The germline V and J ends were trimmed by 6 bases and 6 bases, with 18 bases remaining between them. CDR3 in amino acids: CASRKQGGDFEQYF. The CDR3, as DNA: TGTGCCAGCAGAAAGCAGGGGGGGGACTTCGAGCAGTACTTC.

This clone was counted ten times or more. The chain combines TRBV6-2 or TRBV6-3 with TRBJ2-5; 8 bases are shared with TRBD1. Germline V lookup: CDR1 MNHEY, CDR2 SVGEGT. The CDR3 runs to 15 residues. Germline trimming cut 2 bases from V and 4 bases from J; bases unmatched to any gene: 6. The CDR3 loop reads CASSYIQGGSETQYF. In nucleotides, the CDR3 is TGTGCCAGCAGTTACATACAGGGGGGATCAGAGACCCAGTACTTC.

Only a few counts were recorded for this clone. CDR3 nucleotide sequence: TGTGCCAGCAGTAAAACCGTTGTCCCCACAGATACGCAGTATTTT. Encoded protein: CASSKTVVPTDTQYF. This rearrangement joins TRBV6-4 to TRBJ2-3; no definite D call. Between the trimmed V and J ends, which lost 5 bases and 2 bases, there was a span of 14 bases. The CDR3 has 15 residues. Per the germline V gene, CDR1 is MRHNA and CDR2 is SNTAGT.

This clone was counted ten times or more. V usage is TRBV12-3 or TRBV12-4 and J usage is TRBJ2-2, with D hard to call. V lost 1 base to trimming and J lost 5 bases, with 5 bases between them. The CDR3 contains 13 residues. CDR3 protein: CASSLGVTGELFF. The CDR3, as DNA: TGTGCCAGCAGTTTAGGAGTAACCGGGGAGCTGTTTTTT.

This clone was detected many times. The V gene is TRBV6-1, the J gene TRBJ2-3, with 9 bases identical to TRBD2. V was pared by 4 bases and J by 2 bases, with 1 base of the junction left unmatched. Germline V gene sequence: CDR1 MNHNS, CDR2 SASEGT. There are 14 residues in the CDR3. CDR3 protein: CASSGGRATDTQYF. The CDR3 nucleotides are TGTGCCAGCAGTGGCGGGAGGGCCACAGATACGCAGTATTTT.

The chain combines TRBV20-1 with TRBJ2-7; a possible D gene is TRBD2 (6 bases). The CDR3 has 13 residues. Germline V gene sequence: CDR1 DFQATT, CDR2 SNEGSKA (reference sequence). The CDR3, as DNA: TGCAGCGCGGTACGGGACTCTTCGTACGAGCAGTACTTC. It translates to CSAVRDSSYEQYF.

As for this clone: Distinct nucleotide sequences in the sample also encode this CDR3. This chain connects TRBV20-1 to TRBJ2-7, with D possibly TRBD2 on 6 matching bases. The length of the CDR3 is 11 residues. The germline gives CDR1 DFQATT, CDR2 SNEGSKA (reference sequence). Here the CDR3 DNA reads TGCAGCCCACGAGAGGAGGGAGAGCAGTACTTC. It yields the protein CSPREEGEQYF.

This clone was found a few times. Possible read error: a much larger clone is one base away. The chain uses TRBV27 and TRBJ1-1, with TRBD1 as a possible D gene (5 bases). There are 14 residues in the CDR3. The germline gives CDR1 MNHEY, CDR2 SMNVEV (reference sequence). DNA of the CDR3: TGTGCCAACAGTCAGGATCAGGGACGAGCTGAAGCTTTCTTT. Translating gives CANSQDQGRAEAFF.

The gene calls are TRBV11-3 and TRBJ1-5, with D possibly TRBD1 on 5 matching bases. Trimming took off 6 bases at V and 4 bases at J, with 10 bases between the two ends. The CDR3 consists of 13 residues. Germline CDR1 is SGHNT and CDR2 is YENEEA. CDR3 in DNA: TGTGCCAGCAGTCCGGGGCTTAATCAGCCCCAGCATTTT. Encoded protein: CASSPGLNQPQHF.

In its sample, this clone was seen a few times. This sequence joins TRBV6-5 and TRBJ2-3; 11 positions match TRBD2. The CDR3 is 17 amino acids. V gave up 5 bases and J gave up 6 bases; unmatched junction bases: 13. CDR1 and CDR2 (germline): MNHEY, SVGAGI. CDR3 sequence (DNA): TGTGCCAGCAGTCGCGTACTAGCGGGAGTCCGGGGGGATACGCAGTATTTT. Translating it yields CASSRVLAGVRGDTQYF.

The chain links TRBV3-1 to TRBJ1-5, with 10 bases aligning to TRBD1. J lost 4 bases, V lost 6 bases, and 6 bases had no gene match. The CDR3 covers 15 residues. The germline CDR1 and CDR2 sequences are LGHDT and YNNKEL (reference sequence). The CDR3 DNA reads as TGTGCCAGCAGTCCCGGACAGGGGGGAAATCAGCCCCAGCATTTT. It yields the protein CASSPGQGGNQPQHF.

This clone was observed a handful of times. A much larger clone differs from this one at a single base, so this may be a read error. The chain is built from TRBV5-4 and TRBJ2-7; 9 bases fit TRBD2. This CDR3 has 15 amino acids. The germline CDR1 and CDR2 sequences are SGHNT and YYREEE (reference sequence). V was clipped by 1 base and J by 4 bases; unmatched bases: 6. This chain's CDR3 is CASSLSPAGGYEQYF. CDR3 nucleotide sequence: TGTGCCAGCAGCTTGTCCCCAGCGGGAGGATACGAGCAGTACTTC.

The V and J genes are TRBV28 and TRBJ1-5; D remains unclear. V lost 7 bases to trimming and J lost 4 bases, with 20 bases between them. Germline values: CDR1 MDHEN, CDR2 SYDVKM. The CDR3 is 16 amino acids. The chain's CDR3 is CASTQEVGGRNQPQHF. CDR3 nucleotide sequence: TGTGCCAGCACTCAGGAGGTGGGAGGTAGAAATCAGCCCCAGCATTTT. The complete variable domain, with remaining parts taken from reference TRBV28 and TRBJ1-5, reads DVKVTQSSRYLVKRTGEKVFLECVQDMDHENMFWYRQDPGLGLRLIYFSYDVKMKEKGDIPEGYSVSREKKERFSLILESASTNQTSMYLCASTQEVGGRNQPQHFGDGTRLSIL.

This clone was counted ten times or more. This CDR3 reads CASSRYGFYEQYF. CDR3 nucleotide sequence: TGTGCCAGCAGCCGCTACGGTTTCTACGAGCAGTACTTC. The gene calls are TRBV14 and TRBJ2-7; no clear D gene. V was trimmed by 4 bases and J by 3 bases, leaving 10 bases between them. There are 13 residues in the CDR3. The V gene's germline CDR1 is SGHDN and CDR2 FVKESK.

There are many counts of this clone. The J gene is TRBJ1-2, the V gene TRBV30, with a possible D match to TRBD1 (5 bases). This CDR3 spans 12 amino acids. CDR1 and CDR2 (germline): GTSNPN, SVGIG (reference sequence). V lost 5 bases to trimming and J lost 8 bases, with 15 bases between them. CDR3 DNA: TGTGCCTGGGAGGATGGGGGAGAGGGCTACACCTTC. This sequence encodes CAWEDGGEGYTF.

This clone showed up many times. A much larger clone differs by one base, so this may be a read error. CDR3 protein: CASKAQGTNYGHTF. The CDR3 nucleotides are TGTGCCTCGAAGGCCCAGGGGACTAACTATGGCCACACCTTC. This chain connects TRBV6-1 to TRBJ1-2; D is perhaps TRBD1 (6 bases). The CDR3 length is 14 residues. Germline V gene lookup returns CDR1 MNHNS and CDR2 SASEGT.

V and J are TRBV27 and TRBJ2-1, with TRBD1 as a possible D gene (5 bases). The CDR3 runs to 12 residues. Germline V gives CDR1 MNHEY, CDR2 SMNVEV (reference sequence). The V end was cut by 6 bases, the J end by 12 bases, with 15 bases between. CDR3 in amino acids: CASSKLGQGQFF. The CDR3 DNA sequence: TGTGCCAGCAGCAAGCTGGGCCAGGGGCAGTTCTTC.

The V gene is TRBV3-1, the J gene TRBJ1-1; no clear D. The V gene's germline CDR1 is LGHDT and CDR2 YNNKEL (reference sequence). The CDR3 contains 11 residues. The germline V and J ends were trimmed by 2 bases and 7 bases, with 5 bases remaining between them. The CDR3 region is CASSQNGEAFF. CDR3 sequence (DNA): TGTGCCAGCAGCCAAAACGGTGAAGCTTTCTTT.